This T cell receptor beta chain was observed in a study of PD-1 blockade in classical Hodgkin lymphoma. On the study more broadly: Treatment was intravenous nivolumab, 3 mg/kg every 2 weeks, until progression. Study-level results: Newly diagnosed patients were said to have less baseline TCR diversity than healthy donors did. Some patients started nivolumab under 1 year after ASCT, and they were excluded.

Germline assignment: CDR1 KGHSH and CDR2 LQKENI. After removal of 6 bases from V and 5 bases from J, the junction contained 19 bases not matched to a gene. The CDR3 is 19 residues long. This clone was seen a handful of times. Its antigen is not identified. All patients experienced relapse after autologous stem cell transplantation, and brentuximab vedotin exposure was variable. Clones were read by immunoSEQ multiplex PCR, and TCRdb kept only the in-frame ones, dropping some. The sample holds 30,000 to 35,000 clones, roughly four fifths seen once. J is TRBJ2-3 and V is TRBV18; TRBD2 matches at 11 bases. The starting material was peripheral blood mononuclear cells (PBMCs), obtained at baseline. This clonotype was sampled from a human donor with classical Hodgkin lymphoma. CDR3 sequence reads: CASSSAVSGGAAGGDTQYF. CDR3 bases: TGTGCCAGCTCCTCCGCTGTTAGCGGGGGGGCCGCAGGGGGAGATACGCAGTATTTT.